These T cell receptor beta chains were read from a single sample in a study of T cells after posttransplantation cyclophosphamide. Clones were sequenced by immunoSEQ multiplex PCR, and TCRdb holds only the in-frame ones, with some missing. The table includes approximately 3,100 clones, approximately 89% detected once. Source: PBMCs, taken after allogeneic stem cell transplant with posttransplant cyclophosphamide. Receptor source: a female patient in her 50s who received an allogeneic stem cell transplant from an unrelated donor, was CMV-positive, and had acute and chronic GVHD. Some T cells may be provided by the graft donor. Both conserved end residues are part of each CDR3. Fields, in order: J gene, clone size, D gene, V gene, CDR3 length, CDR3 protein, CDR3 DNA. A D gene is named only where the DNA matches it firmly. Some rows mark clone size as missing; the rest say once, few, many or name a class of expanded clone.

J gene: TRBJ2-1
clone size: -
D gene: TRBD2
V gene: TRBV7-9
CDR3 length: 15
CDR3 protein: CASSPKRGKGNEQFF
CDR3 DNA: TGTGCCAGCAGCCCAAAGCGGGGGAAGGGGAATGAGCAGTTCTTC

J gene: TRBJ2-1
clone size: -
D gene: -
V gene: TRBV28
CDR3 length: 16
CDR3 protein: CASRGSRLTIYNEQFF
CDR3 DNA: TGTGCCAGCAGGGGTTCGAGACTCACGATTTACAATGAGCAGTTCTTC

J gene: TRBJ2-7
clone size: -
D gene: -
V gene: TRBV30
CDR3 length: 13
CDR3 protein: CAWSDGHSYEQYF
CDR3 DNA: TGTGCCTGGAGTGACGGACATTCCTACGAGCAGTACTTC

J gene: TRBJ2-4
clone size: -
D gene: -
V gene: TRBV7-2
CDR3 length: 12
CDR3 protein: CASSPGSDIQYF
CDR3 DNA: TGTGCCAGCAGCCCAGGATCGGACATTCAGTACTTC

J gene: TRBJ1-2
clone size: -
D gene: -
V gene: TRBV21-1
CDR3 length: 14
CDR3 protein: CASSLWTGRHGYTF
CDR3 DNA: TGTGCCAGCAGCCTTTGGACAGGGCGGCATGGCTACACCTTC

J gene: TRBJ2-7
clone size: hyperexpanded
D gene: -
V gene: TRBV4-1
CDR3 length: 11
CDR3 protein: CASSLNNEQYF
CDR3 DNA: TGCGCCAGCAGCCTCAACAACGAGCAGTACTTC

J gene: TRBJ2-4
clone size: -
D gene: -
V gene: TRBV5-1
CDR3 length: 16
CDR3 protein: CASSLGMGAEKNIQYF
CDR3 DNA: TGCGCCAGCAGCTTGGGTATGGGGGCCGAGAAGAACATTCAGTACTTC

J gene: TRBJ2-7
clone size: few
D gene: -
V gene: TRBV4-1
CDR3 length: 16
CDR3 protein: CASSPAGSPLLDEQYF
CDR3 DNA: TGCGCCAGCAGCCCAGCGGGTAGCCCCCTTTTAGACGAGCAGTACTTC

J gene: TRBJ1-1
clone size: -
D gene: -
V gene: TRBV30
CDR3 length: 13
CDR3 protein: CAWNQGFGTEAFF
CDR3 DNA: TGTGCCTGGAACCAGGGTTTTGGCACTGAAGCTTTCTTT

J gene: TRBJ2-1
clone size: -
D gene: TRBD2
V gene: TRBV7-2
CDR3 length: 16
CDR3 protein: CASSRTSAPAYNEQFF
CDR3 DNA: TGTGCCAGCAGTCGGACTAGCGCACCGGCCTACAATGAGCAGTTCTTC

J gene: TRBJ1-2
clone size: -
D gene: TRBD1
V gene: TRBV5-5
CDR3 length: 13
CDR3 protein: CASGGGTDYGYTF
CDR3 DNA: TGTGCCAGCGGAGGGGGCACGGACTATGGCTACACCTTC

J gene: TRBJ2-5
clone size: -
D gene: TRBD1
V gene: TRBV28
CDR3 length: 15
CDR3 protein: CASSPGDRGRETQYF
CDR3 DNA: TGTGCCAGCAGTCCCGGGGACAGGGGTCGAGAGACCCAGTACTTC

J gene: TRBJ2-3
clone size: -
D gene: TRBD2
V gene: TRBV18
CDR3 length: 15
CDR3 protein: CASSRSSGGTDTQYF
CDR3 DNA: TGTGCCAGCTCACGTTCTAGCGGGGGAACAGATACGCAGTATTTT

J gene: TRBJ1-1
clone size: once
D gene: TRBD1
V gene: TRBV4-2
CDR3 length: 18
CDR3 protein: CASSQDLGDRGANTEAFF
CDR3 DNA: TGTGCCAGCAGCCAAGATTTAGGCGACAGGGGAGCCAACACTGAAGCTTTCTTT

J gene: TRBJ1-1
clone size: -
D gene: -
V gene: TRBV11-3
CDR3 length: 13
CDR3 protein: CASSSRGDTEAFF
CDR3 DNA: TGTGCCAGCAGCTCTCGCGGGGACACTGAAGCTTTCTTT

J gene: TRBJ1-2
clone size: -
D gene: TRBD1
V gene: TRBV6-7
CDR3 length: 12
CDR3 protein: CASSWTGGGYTF
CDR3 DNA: TGTGCCAGCAGTTGGACAGGGGGTGGCTACACCTTC

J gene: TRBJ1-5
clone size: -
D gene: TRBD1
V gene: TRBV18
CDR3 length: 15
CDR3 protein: CASSPPGTVYQPQHF
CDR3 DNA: TGTGCCAGCTCACCACCCGGGACAGTATATCAGCCCCAGCATTTT

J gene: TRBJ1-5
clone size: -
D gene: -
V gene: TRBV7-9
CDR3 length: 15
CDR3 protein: CASSSSLTTNQPQHF
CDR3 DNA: TGTGCCAGCAGCTCCTCCCTAACGACAAATCAGCCCCAGCATTTT

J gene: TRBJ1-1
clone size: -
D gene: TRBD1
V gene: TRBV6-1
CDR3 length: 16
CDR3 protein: CASSERDRGPNTEAFF
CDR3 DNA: TGTGCCAGCAGTGAAAGGGACAGGGGCCCGAACACTGAAGCTTTCTTT

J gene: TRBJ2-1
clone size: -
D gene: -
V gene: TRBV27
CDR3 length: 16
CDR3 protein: CASMIRGPPSYNEQFF
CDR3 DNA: TGTGCCAGCATGATACGAGGGCCACCCTCCTACAATGAGCAGTTCTTC

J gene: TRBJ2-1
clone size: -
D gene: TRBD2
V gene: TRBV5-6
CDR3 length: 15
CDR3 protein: CASSLERTSGDEQFF
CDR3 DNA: TGTGCCAGCAGCTTGGAGAGGACTAGCGGGGACGAGCAGTTCTTC

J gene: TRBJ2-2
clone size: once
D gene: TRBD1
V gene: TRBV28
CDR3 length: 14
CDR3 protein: CASSLHQGVGELFF
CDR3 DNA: TGTGCCAGCAGTTTACACCAGGGGGTCGGGGAGCTGTTTTTT

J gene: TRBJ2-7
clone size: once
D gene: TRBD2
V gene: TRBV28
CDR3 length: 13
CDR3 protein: CASRLAGGNEQYF
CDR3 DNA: TGTGCCAGCCGACTAGCGGGAGGAAACGAGCAGTACTTC

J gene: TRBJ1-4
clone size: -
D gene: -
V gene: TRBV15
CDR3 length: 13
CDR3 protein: CATSRGGWEKLFF
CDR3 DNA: TGTGCCACCAGCAGAGGAGGGTGGGAAAAACTGTTTTTT

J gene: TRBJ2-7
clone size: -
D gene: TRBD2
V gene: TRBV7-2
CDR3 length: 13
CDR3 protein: CASSRWGGYEQYF
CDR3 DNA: TGTGCCAGCAGCCGGTGGGGGGGCTACGAGCAGTACTTC

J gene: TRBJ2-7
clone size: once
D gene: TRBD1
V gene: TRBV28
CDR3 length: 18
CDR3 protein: CASSEVGPGQGSSYEQYF
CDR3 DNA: TGTGCCAGCAGCGAGGTCGGACCCGGACAGGGATCGTCCTACGAGCAGTACTTC

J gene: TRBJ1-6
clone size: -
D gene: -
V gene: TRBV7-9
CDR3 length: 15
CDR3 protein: CASSLFRQNNSPLHF
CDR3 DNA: TGTGCCAGCAGCTTATTTAGACAGAATAATTCACCCCTCCACTTT

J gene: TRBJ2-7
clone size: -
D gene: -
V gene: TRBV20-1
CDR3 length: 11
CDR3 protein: CSGLILLEQYF
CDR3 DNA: TGCAGTGGCCTAATATTGCTCGAGCAGTACTTC

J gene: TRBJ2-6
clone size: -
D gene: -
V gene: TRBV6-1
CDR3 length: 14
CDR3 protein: CASFRVAGANVLTF
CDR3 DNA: TGTGCCAGCTTCAGGGTAGCTGGGGCCAACGTCCTGACTTTC

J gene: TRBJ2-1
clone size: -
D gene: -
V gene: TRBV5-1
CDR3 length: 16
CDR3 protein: CASSLDGGTGYNEQFF
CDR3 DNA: TGCGCCAGCAGCTTGGATGGGGGGACCGGTTACAATGAGCAGTTCTTC

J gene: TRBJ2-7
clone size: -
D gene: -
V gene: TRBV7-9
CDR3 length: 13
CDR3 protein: CASSESRQYEQYF
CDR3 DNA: TGTGCCAGCAGCGAGAGCAGACAGTACGAGCAGTACTTC

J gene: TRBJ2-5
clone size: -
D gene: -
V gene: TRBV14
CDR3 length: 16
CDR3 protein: CASSQARFWGVETQYF
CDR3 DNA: TGTGCCAGCAGCCAAGCGCGGTTCTGGGGAGTGGAGACCCAGTACTTC

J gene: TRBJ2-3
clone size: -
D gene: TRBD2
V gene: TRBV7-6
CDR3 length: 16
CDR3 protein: CASSLALAGGTDTQYF
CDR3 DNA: TGTGCCAGCAGCTTAGCGCTAGCGGGGGGGACAGATACGCAGTATTTT

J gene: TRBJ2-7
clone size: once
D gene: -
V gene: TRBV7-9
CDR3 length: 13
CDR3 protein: CANVLRSTGSQYF
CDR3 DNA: TGTGCCAACGTGCTACGTTCAACAGGGTCGCAGTACTTC

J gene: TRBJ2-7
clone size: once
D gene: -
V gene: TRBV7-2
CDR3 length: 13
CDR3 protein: CASSLEQVSEQYF
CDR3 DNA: TGTGCCAGCAGCTTAGAGCAGGTCAGCGAGCAGTACTTC

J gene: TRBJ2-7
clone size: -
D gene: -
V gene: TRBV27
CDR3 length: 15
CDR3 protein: CASSLSSGNEYEQYF
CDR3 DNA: TGTGCCAGCAGTTTATCCTCCGGGAACGAATACGAGCAGTACTTC

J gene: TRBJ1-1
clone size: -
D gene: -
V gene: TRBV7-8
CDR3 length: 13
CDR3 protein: CASSKTENTEAFF
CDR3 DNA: TGTGCCAGCAGCAAGACAGAGAACACTGAAGCTTTCTTT

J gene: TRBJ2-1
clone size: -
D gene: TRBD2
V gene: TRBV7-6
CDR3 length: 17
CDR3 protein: CASSPRGGGHDYNEQFF
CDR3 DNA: TGTGCCAGCAGCCCCCGGGGGGGCGGGCACGACTACAATGAGCAGTTCTTC

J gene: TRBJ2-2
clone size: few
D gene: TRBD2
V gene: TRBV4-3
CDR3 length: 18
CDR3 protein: CASSQDRTSGRDTGELFF
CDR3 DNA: TGCGCCAGCAGCCAAGATCGTACTAGCGGGAGGGACACCGGGGAGCTGTTTTTT